This T cell receptor beta chain was recovered during a study of neoadjuvant anti-PD-1 for oral cavity cancer. Study-level background: Patients mostly received three to four biweekly nivolumab doses at 3 mg/kg before surgery. Patients without progression received a fourth nivolumab dose around day 43, then surgical resection on days 50-56. The study, taken as a whole, reports: Higher pretreatment Treg/Th17 ratios tracked higher pretreatment blood clonality.

Using immunoSEQ multiplex PCR, the repertoire was profiled, and TCRdb retains in-frame clones only, with some absent. The sample lists 12,000 to 15,000 clones, around 70% occurring once. About this clone itself: Its matching antigen is unknown.

These oral cavity squamous cell carcinomas were HPV-negative and locally advanced. CDR3 length: 17 residues. Germline V lookup: CDR1 ENHRY, CDR2 SYGVKD. Trimming stripped 0 bases from V and 0 bases from J, with 12 bases between. The chain recombines TRBV10-3 with TRBJ1-5; D is undetermined. This receptor was identified in a person aged 35-79 years with oral cavity squamous cell carcinoma. The sample in question was PBMCs, obtained before nivolumab (anti-PD-1) treatment. Here the CDR3 reads CAISESPTGYSNQPQHF. CDR3 DNA: TGTGCCATCAGTGAGTCACCGACGGGATATAGCAATCAGCCCCAGCATTTT.